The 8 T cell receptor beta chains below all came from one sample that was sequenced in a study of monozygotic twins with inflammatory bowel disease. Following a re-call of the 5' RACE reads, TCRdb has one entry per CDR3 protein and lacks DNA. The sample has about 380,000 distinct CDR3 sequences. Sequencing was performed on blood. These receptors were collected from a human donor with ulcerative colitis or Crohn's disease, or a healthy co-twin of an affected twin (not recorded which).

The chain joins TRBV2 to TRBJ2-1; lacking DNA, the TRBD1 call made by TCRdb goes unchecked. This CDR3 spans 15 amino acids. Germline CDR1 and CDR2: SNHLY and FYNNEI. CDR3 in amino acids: CASGLGTVLVSGTFF.

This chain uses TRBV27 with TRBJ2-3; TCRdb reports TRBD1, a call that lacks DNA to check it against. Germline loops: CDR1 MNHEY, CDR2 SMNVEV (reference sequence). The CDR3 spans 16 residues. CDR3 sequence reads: CASSSPQGYSTDTQYF.

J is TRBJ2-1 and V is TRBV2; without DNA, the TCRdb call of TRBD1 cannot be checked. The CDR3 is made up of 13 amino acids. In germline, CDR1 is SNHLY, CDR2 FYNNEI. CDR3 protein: CASSGGQAVSQFF.

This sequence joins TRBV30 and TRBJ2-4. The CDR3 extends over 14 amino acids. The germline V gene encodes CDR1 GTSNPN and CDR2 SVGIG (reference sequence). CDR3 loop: CAWSVQDLKNIQYF.

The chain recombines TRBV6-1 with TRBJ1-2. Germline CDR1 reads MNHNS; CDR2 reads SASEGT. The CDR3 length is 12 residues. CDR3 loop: CASSKAGYGYTF.

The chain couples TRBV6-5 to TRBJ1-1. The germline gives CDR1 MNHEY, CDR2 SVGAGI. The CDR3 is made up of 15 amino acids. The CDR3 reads CASSYTNAGRTEAFF.

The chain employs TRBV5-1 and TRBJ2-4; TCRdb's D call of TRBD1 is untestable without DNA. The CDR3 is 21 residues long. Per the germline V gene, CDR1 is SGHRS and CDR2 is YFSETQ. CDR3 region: CASSSHFFGQGIMTAKNIQYF.

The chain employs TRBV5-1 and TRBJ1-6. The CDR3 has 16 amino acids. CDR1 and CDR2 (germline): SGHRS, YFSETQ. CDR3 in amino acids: CASSFDPSSYNSPLHF. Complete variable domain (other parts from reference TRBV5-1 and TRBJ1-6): KAGVTQTPRYLIKTRGQQVTLSCSPISGHRSVSWYQQTPGQGLQFLFEYFSETQRNKGNFPGRFSGRQFSNSRSEMNVSTLELGDSALYLCASSFDPSSYNSPLHFGNGTRLTVT.